This TCR beta chain emerged from a study of blood T cells in healthy people across ages. V lost 3 bases and J lost 6, with 9 bases in between. This CDR3 region has 12 residues. A sample-barcoded 5' primer and a J-beta primer mix were used in a second PCR of roughly 6 to 11 cycles. All cDNA molecules were each tagged by a template-switch adaptor with 12 random nucleotides. TCRdb processed the 5' RACE reads anew with MiXCR; each CDR3 protein has one entry. The table includes 550,000 to 750,000 distinct CDR3 sequences, about 21% detected once. Each donor gave 9.5 to 10 milliliters of peripheral blood. Per individual sample, total RNA of at least 6 micrograms was extracted.

The receptor comes from a man between 65 and 85 years old in good health. The chain combines TRBV12-3 or TRBV12-4 with TRBJ2-7; D ambiguous. The material sequenced was blood. The CDR3 bases are TGTGCCAGCAGTTTTCGGATAGGCGAGCAGTACTTC. It translates to CASSFRIGEQYF.